A selection of T cell receptor beta chains follows, all from one sample in a study of cytomegalovirus exposure and HLA in healthy donors. The repertoire was sequenced with immunoSEQ multiplex PCR; TCRdb's copy has only in-frame clones and lacks some. The sample lists 75,000 to 90,000 clones, about 78% occurring once. The sequencing input was PBMCs. The receptors were gathered from a man aged 50 to 59 in good health and CMV-seronegative. CDR3s include the opening cysteine and the closing phenylalanine or tryptophan. D genes are given only for firm matches. Not every row has a clone size; where given, it reads once, few, many or a size class.

clone_size d_call cdr3_length j_call v_call cdr3_nt cdr3_aa
- - 17 TRBJ2-1 TRBV7-2 TGTGCCAGCAGCCCCCTCTTAATTGCGCTCTCCTACAATGAGCAGTTCTTC CASSPLLIALSYNEQFF
- - 14 TRBJ2-7 TRBV28 TGTGCCAGCAGCCGGACAGCACTGACCTACGAGCAGTACTTC CASSRTALTYEQYF
- TRBD1 14 TRBJ1-5 TRBV2 TGTGCCAGCAGTCGACAGGGGTTCAATCAGCCCCAGCATTTT CASSRQGFNQPQHF
once - 12 TRBJ1-3 TRBV6-1 TGTGCCAGCAGTTTGACAGGAAACACCATATATTTT CASSLTGNTIYF
once - 14 TRBJ2-7 TRBV7-6 TGTGCCAGCAGCTTTACAGGGAAGAGTTACGAGCAGTACTTC CASSFTGKSYEQYF
- - 14 TRBJ1-5 TRBV6-5 TGTGCCAGCAGTGAAACTAGGGCCGATAGGCCCCAGCATTTT CASSETRADRPQHF
once - 14 TRBJ2-1 TRBV5-1 TGCGCCAGCAGCTTGGTAGAGGACTACAATGAGCAGTTCTTC CASSLVEDYNEQFF
- TRBD2 15 TRBJ2-2 TRBV6-6 TGTGCCAGCAGTTACCCGGGGGGGCCCTCCGGGGAGCTGTTTTTT CASSYPGGPSGELFF
- - 15 TRBJ1-1 TRBV19 TGTGCCAGTAGTACCCGACTCGTAAGGAACACTGAAGCTTTCTTT CASSTRLVRNTEAFF
- TRBD2 18 TRBJ2-3 TRBV5-1 TGCGCCAGCAGCTTGGTTCTAGCGGGGGGGCAACGCACAGATACGCAGTATTTT CASSLVLAGGQRTDTQYF
- TRBD1 13 TRBJ1-3 TRBV2 TGTGCCAGCAGGGACAGGGGTGGAAACACCATATATTTT CASRDRGGNTIYF
- - 16 TRBJ2-5 TRBV16 TGTGCCAGCAGTCAAGGGTTGCCAGCCTCGGGGGAGACCCAGTACTTC CASSQGLPASGETQYF
- TRBD2 14 TRBJ2-2 TRBV5-1 TGCGCCAGCAGCAGCGGGGGGTACACCGGGGAGCTGTTTTTT CASSSGGYTGELFF
- TRBD2 13 TRBJ2-7 TRBV25-1 TGTGCCAGCAGGGGACTAGCGGGACAAGAGCAGTACTTC CASRGLAGQEQYF
- - 14 TRBJ2-7 TRBV5-1 TGCGCCAGCAGCTTGGAATTATTGGGGCCCCGGTACTACTTC CASSLELLGPRYYF
- TRBD1 15 TRBJ1-4 TRBV7-8 TGTGCCAGCAGTTTTTTACAGGGGGCGGATGAAAAACTGTTTTTT CASSFLQGADEKLFF
- TRBD1 15 TRBJ1-3 TRBV7-8 TGTGCCAGCAGCACAGGGGGTTACTCTGGAAACACCATATATTTT CASSTGGYSGNTIYF
few - 15 TRBJ1-2 TRBV6-1 TGTGCCAGCAGCGCTAGTACCCCCGGAGGCTACGGCTACACCTTC CASSASTPGGYGYTF
- TRBD2 16 TRBJ2-4 TRBV7-2 TGTGCCAGCAGCTTAGATAGCGGGGGGTCAAGGGGCATTCAGTACTTC CASSLDSGGSRGIQYF
- TRBD1 13 TRBJ1-2 TRBV30 TGTGCCTGGAACCGGGACAGTAGCTATGGCTACACCTTC CAWNRDSSYGYTF
- - 14 TRBJ1-2 TRBV7-9 TGTGCCAGCACTGAATCAGGGGTAGTCTATGGCTACACCTTC CASTESGVVYGYTF
- - 15 TRBJ1-3 TRBV6-5 TGTGCCAGCAAGATTGGCGGAGACTCTGGAAACACCATATATTTT CASKIGGDSGNTIYF
- - 14 TRBJ1-1 TRBV28 TGTGCCAGCAGTTTATTAATGGTAGGGACAGAAGCTTTCTTT CASSLLMVGTEAFF
few - 15 TRBJ1-1 TRBV5-5 TGTGCCAGCAGCAGAGGAGGAGGGGGGGGCACTGAAGCTTTCTTT CASSRGGGGGTEAFF
once TRBD1 14 TRBJ2-7 TRBV11-2 TGTGCCAGCAGCCCGGGACAGGGCGGCTTCGAGCAGTACTTC CASSPGQGGFEQYF
- TRBD1 14 TRBJ2-7 TRBV7-9 TGTGCCAGCAGCCCCAGACAGGGTGCTTACGAGCAGTACTTC CASSPRQGAYEQYF